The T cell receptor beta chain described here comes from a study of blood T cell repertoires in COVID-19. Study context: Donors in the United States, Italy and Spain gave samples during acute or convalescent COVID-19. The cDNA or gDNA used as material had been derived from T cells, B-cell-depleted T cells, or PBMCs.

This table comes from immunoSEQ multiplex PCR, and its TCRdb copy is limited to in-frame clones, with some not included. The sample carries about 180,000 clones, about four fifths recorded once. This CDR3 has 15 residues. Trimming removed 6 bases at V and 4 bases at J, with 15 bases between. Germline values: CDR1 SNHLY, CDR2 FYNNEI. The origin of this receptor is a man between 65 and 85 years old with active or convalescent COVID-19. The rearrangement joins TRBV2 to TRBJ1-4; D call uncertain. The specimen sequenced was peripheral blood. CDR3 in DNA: TGTGCCAGCAGGGCCCAGGAGGGTATTAATGAAAAACTGTTTTTT. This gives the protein CASRAQEGINEKLFF.